What follows describes a single T cell receptor (beta chain). PBMCs numbering at least 6 million were isolated per sample. Germline values: CDR1 SGDLS, CDR2 YYNGEE. The CDR3 has 15 amino acids. The V segment lost 2 bases and the J segment 9 bases; nucleotides outside the gene matches: 4. A sample-barcoded 5' primer and a J-beta primer mix were used in a second PCR of roughly 7 to 11 cycles. TCRdb analysed the 5' RACE reads with MiXCR anew, one entry per CDR3 protein. The data hold about 800,000 distinct CDR3 sequences, with roughly 64% observed a single time. The data derive from a study of blood T cells in healthy people across ages.

The specimen was blood. The chain has TRBV9 and TRBJ2-1; 14 bases agree with TRBD2. This TCR was sampled from a man aged 25-40 years in good health. CDR3 in amino acids: CASSVRLAGGGEQFF. CDR3 nucleotide sequence: TGTGCCAGCAGCGTCAGACTAGCGGGGGGGGGTGAGCAGTTCTTC.